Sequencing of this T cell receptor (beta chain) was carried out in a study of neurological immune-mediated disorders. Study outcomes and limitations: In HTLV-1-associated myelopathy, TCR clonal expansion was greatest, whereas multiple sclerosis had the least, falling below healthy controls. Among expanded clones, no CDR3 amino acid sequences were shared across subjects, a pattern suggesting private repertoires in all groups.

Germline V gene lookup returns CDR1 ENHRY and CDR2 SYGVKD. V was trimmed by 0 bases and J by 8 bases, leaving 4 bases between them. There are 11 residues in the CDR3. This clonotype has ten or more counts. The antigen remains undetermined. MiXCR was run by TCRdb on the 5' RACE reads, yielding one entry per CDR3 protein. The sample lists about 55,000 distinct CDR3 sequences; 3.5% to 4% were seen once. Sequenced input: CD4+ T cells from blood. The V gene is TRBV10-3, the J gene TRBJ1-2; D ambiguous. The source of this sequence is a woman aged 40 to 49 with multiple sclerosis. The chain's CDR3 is CAISESSGYTF. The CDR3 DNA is TGTGCCATCAGTGAGTCGTCGGGCTACACCTTC.